This T cell receptor (beta chain) derives from a study of radiotherapy plus CTLA-4 blockade in lung cancer. The wider study: In approximately 17% of patients, objective responses were seen; approximately 31% had disease control.

The germline V gene has CDR1 SGHRS and CDR2 YFSETQ. The length of the CDR3 is 17 residues. With 4 bases clipped from V and 2 bases from J, the junction kept 13 bases outside the gene matches. Lung cancer patients with chemo-refractory metastatic non-small-cell disease were given focal radiation plus CTLA-4 blockade with ipilimumab. Remarks on this clone: Its antigen is not known.

Whole-study findings and limits: Radiotherapy was combined with ipilimumab, and tumor-derived TCR clones then expanded in blood.

This table comes from immunoSEQ multiplex PCR, and its TCRdb copy is limited to in-frame clones, with some not included. The repertoire consists of about 54,000 clones, with 79% occurring once and the leading ten covering about 2.9%. This TCR derives from a human donor with non-small cell lung cancer who had a partial response to radiotherapy plus ipilimumab. This rearrangement joins TRBV5-1 to TRBJ2-5, with TRBD2 identical over 8 bases. The starting material was peripheral blood, obtained from a patient treated with radiotherapy plus ipilimumab. The CDR3 loop reads CASSPLGLSGGQETQYF. The CDR3 DNA sequence: TGCGCCAGCAGCCCCCTTGGTTTGAGCGGGGGTCAAGAGACCCAGTACTTC.